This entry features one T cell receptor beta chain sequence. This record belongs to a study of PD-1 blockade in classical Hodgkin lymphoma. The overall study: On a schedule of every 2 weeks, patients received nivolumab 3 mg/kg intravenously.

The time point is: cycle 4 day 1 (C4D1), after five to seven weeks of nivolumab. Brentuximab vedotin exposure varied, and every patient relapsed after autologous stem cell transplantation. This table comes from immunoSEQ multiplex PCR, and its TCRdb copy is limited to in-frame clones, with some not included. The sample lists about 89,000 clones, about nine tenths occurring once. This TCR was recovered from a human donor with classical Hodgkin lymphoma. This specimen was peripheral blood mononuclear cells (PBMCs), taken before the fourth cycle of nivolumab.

The CDR3 loop is CATSRIDRVGNEKLFF. Written as DNA, the CDR3 is TGTGCCACCAGCAGGATTGACAGGGTGGGAAATGAAAAACTGTTTTTT. The gene calls are TRBV15 and TRBJ1-4; TRBD1 matches at 7 bases. V dropped 3 bases and J dropped 5; count of bases not matched to a gene: 9. Germline V gene sequence: CDR1 LNHNV, CDR2 YYDKDF (reference sequence). The CDR3 runs to 16 residues.